This T cell receptor (beta chain) came from a study of T cells expressing NK-cell markers. This CDR3 has 14 residues. Overall study results and limits: Dominant NKG2C+ clonotypes made up 1.0-7.0% of CD8+ T cells in over five donors. Where a handful of donors were concerned, these clonotypes also led the CD3+CD56-NKG2C+ fraction.

Production of TCR beta cDNA relied on 5'RACE template switching with UMIs. TCRdb reanalyzed the 5' RACE reads, giving one entry per CDR3 protein sequence and no DNA. The sample holds about 170,000 distinct CDR3 sequences. Remarks on this clonotype: Its antigen is not known.

The rearrangement links TRBV12-3 or TRBV12-4 to TRBJ1-1; the D call of TRBD1 rests on TCRdb alone, since no DNA is present to check it. The specimen sequenced was blood T cells: a sorted CD56 or NKG2C T cell subset, CD4+ or CD8+ T cells, or bulk PBMC T cells (not recorded which). The sequence was collected from a man aged 18 to 69 in good health. CDR3 sequence reads: CASSHTGGVTEAFF.